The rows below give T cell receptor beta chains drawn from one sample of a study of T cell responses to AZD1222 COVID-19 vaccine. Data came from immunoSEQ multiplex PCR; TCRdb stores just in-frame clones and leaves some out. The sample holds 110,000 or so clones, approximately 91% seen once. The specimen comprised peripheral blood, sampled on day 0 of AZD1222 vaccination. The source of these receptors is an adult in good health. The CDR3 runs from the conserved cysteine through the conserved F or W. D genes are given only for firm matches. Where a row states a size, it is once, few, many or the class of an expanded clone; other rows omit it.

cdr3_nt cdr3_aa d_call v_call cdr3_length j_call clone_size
TGTGCCAGCAGCACAAATACAGGGGATCAGCCCCAGCATTTT CASSTNTGDQPQHF TRBD1 TRBV7-8 14 TRBJ1-5 -
TGTGCCAGCAGCTACCTTGGGACGACTGAAGCTTTCTTT CASSYLGTTEAFF - TRBV7-9 13 TRBJ1-1 -
TGTGCCAGCAGTTACTCGCGGAGCCAACACCAAGAGACCCAGTACTTC CASSYSRSQHQETQYF - TRBV6-2/TRBV6-3 16 TRBJ2-5 -
TGCGCCAGCAGCCCAGCCCAGGGTGCTCAGCCCCAGCATTTT CASSPAQGAQPQHF - TRBV5-1 14 TRBJ1-5 -
TGTGCCAGTAGTATAAATGCTGGTCCCGGGGGCTATGGCTACACCTTC CASSINAGPGGYGYTF - TRBV19 16 TRBJ1-2 -
TGTGCCAGCAGCCAAGACAGGGACCGATACACCGGGGAGCTGTTTTTT CASSQDRDRYTGELFF - TRBV4-2 16 TRBJ2-2 few
TGTGCCAGCAGCTTAAACGGGATCGGGCAAGAGACCCAGTACTTC CASSLNGIGQETQYF - TRBV11-2 15 TRBJ2-5 -
TGTGCCAGCAGCCCCCGCAGCGGGATTACTAATGAAAAACTGTTTTTT CASSPRSGITNEKLFF - TRBV7-8 16 TRBJ1-4 -
TGTGCTAGTGCCCTATCACTAGCAGACTACGAGCAGTACTTC CASALSLADYEQYF - TRBV12-5 14 TRBJ2-7 -
TGTGCCAGCAGCCATACAGGGGGCCTCCACTTT CASSHTGGLHF TRBD1 TRBV3-1/TRBV3-2 11 TRBJ1-6 -
TGTGCCACACAGACAGGGATCGGGTACGAGCAGTACTTC CATQTGIGYEQYF TRBD1 TRBV19 13 TRBJ2-7 -
TGTGCCTGGAGTGTACTGGGGTGGGTATCTGGGGCCAACGTCCTGACTTTC CAWSVLGWVSGANVLTF - TRBV30 17 TRBJ2-6 -
TGTGCCAGCAGTAGGCAGCCCCAGCATTTT CASSRQPQHF - TRBV6-5 10 TRBJ1-5 -
TGTGCCAGCAGCCTATCGGACAGTTCCTCTGGAAACACCATATATTTT CASSLSDSSSGNTIYF - TRBV7-9 16 TRBJ1-3 -
TGTGCCAGCAGCCAATCTAGCGGGGGGGCCGTGGAGACCCAGTACTTC CASSQSSGGAVETQYF TRBD2 TRBV3-1/TRBV3-2 16 TRBJ2-5 -
TGTGCCAGCAGTTACATCCGGACAGGGGGAAACTATGGCTACACCTTC CASSYIRTGGNYGYTF TRBD1 TRBV6-5 16 TRBJ1-2 -
TGCAGTGCTAGTACCAACCGGGACAGCAATCAGCCCCAGCATTTT CSASTNRDSNQPQHF - TRBV20-1 15 TRBJ1-5 -
TGTGCCAGCAGCAGGACAGGGCAAAATCAGCCCCAGCATTTT CASSRTGQNQPQHF TRBD1 TRBV6-2/TRBV6-3 14 TRBJ1-5 few
TGTGCCAGCAGTTTAAGGCAGGGTAATGGCTACACCTTC CASSLRQGNGYTF - TRBV27 13 TRBJ1-2 -
TGTGCCAGCGGGGGGACAGGGGGGAACTATGGCTACACCTTC CASGGTGGNYGYTF TRBD1 TRBV2 14 TRBJ1-2 -
TGTGCCAGCAGGGACGGACAGGGTAAAAGCGGCTACACCTTC CASRDGQGKSGYTF TRBD1 TRBV6-6 14 TRBJ1-2 -
TGTGCCAGCAGTCTCGGACAGGGCTTTAGCAATCAGCCCCAGCATTTT CASSLGQGFSNQPQHF TRBD1 TRBV27 16 TRBJ1-5 -
TGTGCCAGCAGCGACCGGCAGGGAAATCAGCCCCAGCATTTT CASSDRQGNQPQHF - TRBV4-2 14 TRBJ1-5 -
TGTGCCAGCAGCGTACAGGAAAACACTGAAGCTTTCTTT CASSVQENTEAFF - TRBV12-3/TRBV12-4 13 TRBJ1-1 -
TGTGCCATCAGTGAGGGAGGTGAAGCTTTCTTT CAISEGGEAFF - TRBV10-3 11 TRBJ1-1 -
TGTGCCTGGAGTGCGCCCCGAGTCCTGTACTTC CAWSAPRVLYF - TRBV30 11 TRBJ2-4 once
TGTGCCAGCAGCCTCCGGGACAGGGTCGTGGATACGCAGTATTTT CASSLRDRVVDTQYF TRBD1 TRBV9 15 TRBJ2-3 -
TGTGCCAGCAGCTTGGGGAGAGACTTCCGTCGTGGCTACACCTTC CASSLGRDFRRGYTF - TRBV5-6 15 TRBJ1-2 -
TGTGCCAGCAAGTTTTCACGGTTTAATGAAAAACTGTTTTTT CASKFSRFNEKLFF - TRBV11-2 14 TRBJ1-4 -
TGTGCCATCGGATGGGGGACTAGTCGGTACGAGCAGTACTTC CAIGWGTSRYEQYF TRBD2 TRBV10-3 14 TRBJ2-7 -
TGTGCCAGCAGAGAGGGGAGCAATCAGCCCCAGCATTTT CASREGSNQPQHF - TRBV5-5 13 TRBJ1-5 few
TGTGCCAGCGGGACCGGGACACACTTAGAGACCCAGTACTTC CASGTGTHLETQYF - TRBV3-1/TRBV3-2 14 TRBJ2-5 -
TGCGCCAGCAGCTTGGGGACAGGGGCTTATGCTGGAAACACCATATATTTT CASSLGTGAYAGNTIYF TRBD1 TRBV5-1 17 TRBJ1-3 -